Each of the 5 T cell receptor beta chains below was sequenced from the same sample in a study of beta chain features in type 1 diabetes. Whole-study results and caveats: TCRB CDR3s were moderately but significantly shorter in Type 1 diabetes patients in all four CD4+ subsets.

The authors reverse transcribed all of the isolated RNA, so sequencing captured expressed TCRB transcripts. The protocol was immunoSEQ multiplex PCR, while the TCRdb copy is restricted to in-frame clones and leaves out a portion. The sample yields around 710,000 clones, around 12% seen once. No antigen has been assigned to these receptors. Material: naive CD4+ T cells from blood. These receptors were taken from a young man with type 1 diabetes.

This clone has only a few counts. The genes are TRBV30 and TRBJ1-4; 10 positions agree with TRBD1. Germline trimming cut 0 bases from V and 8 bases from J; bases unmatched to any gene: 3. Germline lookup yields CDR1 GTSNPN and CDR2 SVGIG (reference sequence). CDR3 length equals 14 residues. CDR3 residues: CAWSVGQGREKLFF. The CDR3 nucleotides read TGTGCCTGGAGTGTGGGACAGGGGAGGGAAAAACTGTTTTTT.

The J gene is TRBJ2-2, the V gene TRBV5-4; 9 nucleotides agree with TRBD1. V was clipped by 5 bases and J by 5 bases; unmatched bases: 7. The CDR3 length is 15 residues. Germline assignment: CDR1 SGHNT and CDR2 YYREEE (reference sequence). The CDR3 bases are TGTGCCAGCAGACCCGGGACAGGGTATACCGGGGAGCTGTTTTTT. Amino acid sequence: CASRPGTGYTGELFF.

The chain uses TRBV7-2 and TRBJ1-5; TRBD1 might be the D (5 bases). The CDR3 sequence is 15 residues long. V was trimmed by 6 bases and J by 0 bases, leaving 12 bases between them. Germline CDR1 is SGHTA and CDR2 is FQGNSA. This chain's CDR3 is CASRGDRSSNQPQHF. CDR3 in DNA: TGTGCCAGCAGGGGAGACAGAAGTAGCAATCAGCCCCAGCATTTT.

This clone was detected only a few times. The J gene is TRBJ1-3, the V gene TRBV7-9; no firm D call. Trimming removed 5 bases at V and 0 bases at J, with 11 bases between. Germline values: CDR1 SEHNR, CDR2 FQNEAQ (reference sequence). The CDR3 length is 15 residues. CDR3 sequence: CASSPTPNSGNTIYF. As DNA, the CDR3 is TGTGCCAGCAGCCCGACACCGAACTCTGGAAACACCATATATTTT.

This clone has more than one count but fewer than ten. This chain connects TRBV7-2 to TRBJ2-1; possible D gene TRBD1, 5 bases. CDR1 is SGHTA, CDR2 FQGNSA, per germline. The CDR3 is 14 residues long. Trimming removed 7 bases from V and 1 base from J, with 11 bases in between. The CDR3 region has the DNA TGTGCCAGCACCCAATCAGGGTCCTACAATGAGCAGTTCTTC. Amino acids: CASTQSGSYNEQFF.